Listed below are T cell receptor beta chains from one sample, sequenced in a study of T cell responses to AZD1222 COVID-19 vaccine. Libraries were prepared by immunoSEQ multiplex PCR; TCRdb keeps only in-frame clonotypes and omits some of them. The sample lists more than 35,000 clones; 65% to 85% were seen once. The sequenced sample was peripheral blood, obtained on day 0 of AZD1222 vaccination. Receptors were obtained from an adult in good health. Both conserved end residues are part of each CDR3. Each record gives: V gene, CDR3 protein.

>TRBV29-1
CSVEEGARYGYTF
>TRBV11-2
CASSRLQGARRSYEQYF
>TRBV3-1/TRBV3-2
CASSQEGREKLFF
>TRBV18
CASSPRGPGTGVYNEQFF
>TRBV7-2
CASSLEAGGGQPQHF
>TRBV7-9
CASTHATGANYGYTF
>TRBV18
CASSPGTASGNTIYF
>TRBV7-6
CASSLAPTSTDTQYF
>TRBV7-3
CASSLQGSLEQYF
>TRBV5-6
CASSRGQAYEQYF
>TRBV29-1
CSVESGTGGKNEQFF
>TRBV3-1/TRBV3-2
CASSQPGRETEAFF
>TRBV6-5
CASRTQGTGEKLFF
>TRBV11-2
CASSLNDGRIQETQYF
>TRBV7-2
CASSLGAANYGYTF
>TRBV19
CASRSLAGGPTDTQYF
>TRBV7-3
CASRFGDTEAFF
>TRBV28
CASSSPRVSSGRHNEQFF
>TRBV19
CASSKGQLHNEQFF
>TRBV30
CAWSETSGRVGETQYF
>TRBV3-1/TRBV3-2
CASSQAEGAPLHF
>TRBV27
CASHDRINEKLFF
>TRBV15
CATSRDLAGAIDTQYF
>TRBV7-3
CASSPGLAALGELFF
>TRBV3-1/TRBV3-2
CASSQGSGARIGYTF
>TRBV7-2
CASSKSRATSYEQYF
>TRBV5-1
CASSPGMRTGGLPETQYF
>TRBV28
CASTDRGAPKNTIYF
>TRBV7-3
CASSLNSAGELFF
>TRBV20-1
CSASPGGEQYF
>TRBV2
CASSGGGRSNQPQHF
>TRBV27
CASSALGAGVAGTQYF
>TRBV25-1
CASSDFGNYEQYF
>TRBV4-1
CASSQVGRYEQYF
>TRBV10-3
CAISSTATQTPLHF
>TRBV5-1
CASRWRDSPTGELFF
>TRBV10-3
CAISESVRRNNYGYTF
>TRBV12-2
CASREGGFVTEAFF
>TRBV4-3
CASSQEGGQAETQYF
>TRBV11-2
CASSSGQGNQPQHF
>TRBV24-1
CATSDPARDGLNYGYTF
>TRBV2
CASSANRGVNEQYF
>TRBV2
CASSEGTLDEKLFF
>TRBV3-1/TRBV3-2
CASSQGHGNTEAFF
>TRBV4-1
CASSQDLPPPWGNEQFF
>TRBV29-1
CSVEKSGTEQFF
>TRBV7-6
CASSLNRGIAYEQYF
>TRBV7-2
CASSLEGRETEAFF
>TRBV11-1
CASSFGTVGSYEQYF
>TRBV28
CASSFPSNSPLHF
>TRBV6-2/TRBV6-3
CASSPGLADLGTDTQYF
>TRBV2
CASSAAGNYGYTF
>TRBV6-2/TRBV6-3
CASSWDGFSNQPQHF
>TRBV4-1
CASSQAVLNTEAFF
>TRBV6-1
CASSGFSTDNTGELFF
>TRBV5-4
CASTNGVGLTYNEQFF
>TRBV2
CASREQGFNEKLFF
>TRBV2
CASRATSGGGTDTQYF